These 16 T cell receptor beta chains originate from one sample sequenced in a study of response to subunit inactivated influenza vaccine. A single record per CDR3 protein comes from TCRdb applying MiXCR to the RT-PCR reads. The data show hundreds of thousands of distinct CDR3 sequences, about 7.6% seen once. This sample comprised PBMCs from blood, obtained roughly 24 months after vaccination. The receptor set was obtained from a man between 50 and 70 years old who received an inactivated influenza vaccine.

This clonotype was picked up many times. The CDR3 loop reads CASSPGVETQYF. The DNA of the CDR3 is TGTGCCAGCAGCCCAGGAGTGGAGACCCAGTACTTC. The V gene is TRBV6-2 or TRBV6-3, the J gene TRBJ2-5; no reliable D call. The CDR3 length is 12 residues. CDR1 and CDR2 from the germline V gene are MNHEY and SVGEGT. The germline V and J ends were trimmed by 6 bases and 5 bases, with 10 bases remaining between them.

This clonotype has a handful of counts. The rearrangement uses TRBV15 and TRBJ2-4, with 7 bases that match TRBD2. Germline V lookup: CDR1 LNHNV, CDR2 YYDKDF (reference sequence). The junction had 10 bases not matched to a gene; V was cut back by 5 bases and J by 6 bases. The CDR3 consists of 15 residues. The CDR3 sequence: CATSHPAGVGNIQYF. CDR3 DNA sequence: TGTGCCACCAGCCACCCGGCGGGAGTAGGAAACATTCAGTACTTC.

This clonotype was detected many times. This chain joins TRBV4-1 and TRBJ1-5; D ambiguous. The CDR3 has 15 amino acids. CDR1 MGHRA and CDR2 YSYEKL come from the germline V gene. The V end lost 3 bases, the J end lost 0 bases, and 9 bases lay between the germline ends. CDR3 residues: CASSQQEVSNQPQHF. The CDR3 coding sequence is TGCGCCAGCAGCCAGCAAGAGGTTAGCAATCAGCCCCAGCATTTT.

In its sample, this clonotype was seen many times. This chain uses TRBV4-2 with TRBJ2-1, with a weak D call TRBD1 (6 bases). V was shortened by 1 base and J by 8 bases, with 18 bases between the two germline ends. CDR1 is LGHNA, CDR2 YNFKEQ, per germline. The CDR3 runs 16 residues. CDR3 DNA: TGTGCCAGCAGCCAAGGTGTGGGGGCGCGGTCCTATGAGCAGTTCTTC. It translates to CASSQGVGARSYEQFF.

The chain uses TRBV20-1 and TRBJ1-5, with 7 positions matching TRBD1. The CDR3 loop spans 17 amino acids. Germline V gives CDR1 DFQATT, CDR2 SNEGSKA (reference sequence). V trimming: 5 bases; J trimming: 0 bases; junction bases outside the gene matches: 13. The CDR3 DNA sequence: TGCAGTGCTCCTAACAGGGGCGGGGGTTATAGCAATCAGCCCCAGCATTTT. Its translation is CSAPNRGGGYSNQPQHF.

CDR3 nucleotide sequence: TGTGCCAGCAGCTTAACGGGACAGAACTTTATGGAGCAGTACTTC. This translates into CASSLTGQNFMEQYF. The chain has TRBV7-3 and TRBJ2-7, with 7 bases fitting TRBD1. CDR1 SGHTA and CDR2 FQGTGA come from the germline V gene. V shed 0 bases and J 7 bases; nucleotides not matched to a gene: 9. This CDR3 comprises 15 residues.

The CDR3 DNA reads as TGCAGCGTCGGGGACAGGTCCCACTATGGCTACACCTTC. Its translation is CSVGDRSHYGYTF. The chain couples TRBV29-1 to TRBJ1-2; TRBD1 matches at 8 bases. The V segment lost 6 bases and the J segment 3 bases; nucleotides outside the gene matches: 6. Germline CDR1 SQVTM, CDR2 ANQGSEA. The length of the CDR3 is 13 residues.

The chain has TRBV15 and TRBJ2-7, with 9 bases fitting TRBD1. V lost 5 bases, J lost 0 bases, and 14 bases stayed unmatched. The CDR3 spans 18 residues. The V gene's germline CDR1 is LNHNV and CDR2 YYDKDF (reference sequence). The CDR3 here is CATSGILPGQGFSYEQYF. CDR3 DNA: TGTGCCACCAGCGGGATCCTACCGGGACAGGGTTTCTCCTACGAGCAGTACTTC.

This chain uses TRBV18 with TRBJ2-5; 7 bases line up with TRBD1. CDR3 length: 15 residues. The junction had 6 bases not matched to a gene; V was cut back by 1 base and J by 4 bases. Germline lookup yields CDR1 KGHSH and CDR2 LQKENI. CDR3 residues: CASSPRQGKVETQYF. CDR3 in DNA: TGTGCCAGCTCACCACGACAGGGAAAGGTAGAGACCCAGTACTTC.

V is TRBV5-4 and J is TRBJ2-5; 7 bases are a match to TRBD1. The germline V gene has CDR1 SGHNT and CDR2 YYREEE (reference sequence). The CDR3 extends over 16 amino acids. The V and J ends lost 4 bases and 4 bases, in that order; junction bases with no gene match: 13. The CDR3 DNA is TGTGCCAGCAGCCAAATCGACAGGGATTGGAGAGAGACCCAGTACTTC. As protein: CASSQIDRDWRETQYF.

The V and J genes are TRBV5-1 and TRBJ2-5; D not resolved. CDR1 is SGHRS and CDR2 is YFSETQ in the germline V gene. This CDR3 is built from 14 residues. V lost 5 bases and J lost 0, with 11 bases in between. CDR3 sequence reads: CASRSSGYQETQYF. In DNA, the CDR3 is TGCGCCAGCAGATCTTCCGGGTACCAAGAGACCCAGTACTTC.

This clonotype was detected many times. The chain carries TRBV10-3 and TRBJ2-2; a possible D gene is TRBD1 (6 bases). CDR3 length: 14 amino acids. The germline V gene has CDR1 ENHRY and CDR2 SYGVKD. The V gene lost 6 bases and the J gene lost 9 bases, with 17 bases spanning the gap. Here the CDR3 reads CAISREGQRWELFF. CDR3 sequence (DNA): TGTGCCATCAGCCGGGAAGGACAGCGGTGGGAGCTGTTTTTT.

This clonotype was observed a handful of times. The chain carries TRBV7-9 and TRBJ2-5; TRBD1 agrees at 9 bases. This CDR3 contains 15 residues. Germline V gene data show CDR1 as SEHNR and CDR2 as FQNEAQ (reference sequence). V gave up 5 bases and J gave up 5 bases; unmatched junction bases: 9. The CDR3 coding sequence is TGTGCCAGCAGCGTACCACAGGGGGCGCCGGAGACCCAGTACTTC. It yields the protein CASSVPQGAPETQYF.

The rearrangement joins TRBV5-1 to TRBJ2-2; D might be TRBD1 or TRBD2, each matching 5 bases. Germline V gene lookup returns CDR1 SGHRS and CDR2 YFSETQ. V was cut by 0 bases and J by 4 bases, with 13 bases left in between. The length of the CDR3 is 16 residues. The CDR3 region has the DNA TGCGCCAGCAGCTTGGCCCCCGGGACCGCCACCGGGGAGCTGTTTTTT. Translating it yields CASSLAPGTATGELFF.

This clonotype was picked up a small number of times. The V call is TRBV29-1, the J call TRBJ2-7, with 9 bases that match TRBD1. This CDR3 comprises 13 residues. Germline CDR1 and CDR2: SQVTM and ANQGSEA. V shed 4 bases and J 2 bases; nucleotides not matched to a gene: 3. CDR3 protein: CSVAGQGTYEQYF. As DNA, the CDR3 is TGCAGCGTTGCGGGACAGGGTACCTACGAGCAGTACTTC.

This chain connects TRBV6-5 to TRBJ2-1; 7 positions match TRBD1. From germline, CDR1 is MNHEY and CDR2 SVGAGI. CDR3 length: 15 amino acids. V was pared by 4 bases and J by 4 bases, with 7 bases of the junction left unmatched. The chain's CDR3 is CASSLGTALYNEQFF. Written as DNA, the CDR3 is TGTGCCAGCAGTTTGGGGACAGCCCTTTACAATGAGCAGTTCTTC.